The clone carrying this TCR beta chain was seen only once. The sample originates from a study of blood T cell repertoires in COVID-19. Germline V CDR1 and CDR2: SGHVS, FQNEAQ. This CDR3 region has 18 residues. Trimming at V came to 1 base and at J to 2 bases, leaving 4 bases not matched to a gene. The data were produced by immunoSEQ multiplex PCR, yet TCRdb's version contains in-frame clones alone and is incomplete. The repertoire holds roughly 40,000 clones, around 82% seen once, with about 27% in the top ten. This sequence joins TRBV7-8 and TRBJ2-3; 15 bases map to TRBD2. The sequence was obtained from a man aged 80 or over with acute or convalescent COVID-19. The material sequenced was peripheral blood. CDR3 nucleotides: TGTGCCAGCAGCTTAGGGGGACTAGCGGGGGGATCCACAGATACGCAGTATTTT. Translation gives CASSLGGLAGGSTDTQYF.